The source of this T cell receptor beta chain is a study of cytomegalovirus exposure and HLA in healthy donors. From germline, CDR1 is SGHNT and CDR2 YYREEE (reference sequence). With V trimmed by 3 bases and J by 7 bases, 12 bases remained unmatched. The CDR3 covers 18 residues. Worth noting for this clone: The same CDR3 arises from other DNA sequences in this sample as well.

This PCR relied on a set of 60 Vbeta primers and 13 Jbeta primers. Assay used: immunoSEQ multiplex PCR; TCRdb lists only in-frame clones, some missing. The sample has 150,000 to 200,000 clones, approximately 65% seen once. V gene TRBV5-4 combines with J gene TRBJ2-1; 14 nucleotides line up with TRBD2. The source material was PBMCs. This receptor was identified in a man in his forties in good health and CMV-seronegative. DNA for the CDR3: TGTGCCAGCAGCTCCGATGGACTAGCGGGGGGCTGGGGGAATGAGCAGTTCTTC. It is translated as CASSSDGLAGGWGNEQFF.